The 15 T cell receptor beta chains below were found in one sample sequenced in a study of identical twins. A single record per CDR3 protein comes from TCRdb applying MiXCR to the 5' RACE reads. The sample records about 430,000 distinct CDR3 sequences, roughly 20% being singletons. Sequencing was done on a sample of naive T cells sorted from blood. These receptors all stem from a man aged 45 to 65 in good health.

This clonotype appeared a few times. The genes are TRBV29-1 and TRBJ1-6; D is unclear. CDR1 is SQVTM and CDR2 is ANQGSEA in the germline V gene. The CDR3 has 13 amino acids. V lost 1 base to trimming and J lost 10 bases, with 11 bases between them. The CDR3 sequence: CSVEGDPGSPLHF. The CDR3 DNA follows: TGCAGCGTTGAAGGGGATCCGGGGTCACCCCTCCACTTT.

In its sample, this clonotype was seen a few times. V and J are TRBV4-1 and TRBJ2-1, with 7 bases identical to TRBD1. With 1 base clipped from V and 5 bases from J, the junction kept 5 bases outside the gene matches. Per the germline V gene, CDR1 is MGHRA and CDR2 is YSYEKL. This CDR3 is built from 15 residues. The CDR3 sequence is CASSQVNRGHNEQFF. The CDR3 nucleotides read TGCGCCAGCAGCCAAGTAAACAGGGGCCACAATGAGCAGTTCTTC.

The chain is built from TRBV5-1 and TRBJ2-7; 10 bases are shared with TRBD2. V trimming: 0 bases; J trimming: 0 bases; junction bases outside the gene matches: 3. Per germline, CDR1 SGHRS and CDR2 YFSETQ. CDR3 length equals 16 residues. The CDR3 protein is CASSLGVAGGSYEQYF. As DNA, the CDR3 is TGCGCCAGCAGCTTGGGAGTAGCGGGGGGCTCCTACGAGCAGTACTTC.

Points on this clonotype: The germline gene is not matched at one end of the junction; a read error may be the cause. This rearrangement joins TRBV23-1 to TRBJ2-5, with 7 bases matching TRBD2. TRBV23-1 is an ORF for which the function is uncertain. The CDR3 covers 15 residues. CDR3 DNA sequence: TGCGCCAGCAGTTCCCCGCGGGGGTCAAAGGAGACCCGGTACTTC. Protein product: CASSSPRGSKETRYF.

The CDR3 is CASSLETVYEQFF. For the CDR3, the DNA is TGCGCCAGCAGCTTGGAGACAGTCTATGAGCAGTTCTTC. This chain joins TRBV5-1 and TRBJ2-1, with a possible D match to TRBD1 (5 bases). Trimming left V 0 bases short and J 8 bases short, with 9 bases between. CDR1 SGHRS and CDR2 YFSETQ come from the germline V gene. This CDR3 region has 13 residues.

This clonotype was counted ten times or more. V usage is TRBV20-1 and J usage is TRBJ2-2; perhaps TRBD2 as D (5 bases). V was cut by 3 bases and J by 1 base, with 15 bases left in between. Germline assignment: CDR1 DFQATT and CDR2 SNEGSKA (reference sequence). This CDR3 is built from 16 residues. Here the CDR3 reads CSAREATVRNTGELFF. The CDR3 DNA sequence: TGCAGTGCTAGGGAGGCGACGGTGAGGAACACCGGGGAGCTGTTTTTT.

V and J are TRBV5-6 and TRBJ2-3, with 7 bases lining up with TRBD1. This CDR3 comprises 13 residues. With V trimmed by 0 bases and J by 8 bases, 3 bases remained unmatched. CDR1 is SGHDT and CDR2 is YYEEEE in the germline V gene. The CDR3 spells CASSLVAGGTQYF. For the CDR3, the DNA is TGTGCCAGCAGCTTGGTGGCAGGGGGTACGCAGTATTTT.

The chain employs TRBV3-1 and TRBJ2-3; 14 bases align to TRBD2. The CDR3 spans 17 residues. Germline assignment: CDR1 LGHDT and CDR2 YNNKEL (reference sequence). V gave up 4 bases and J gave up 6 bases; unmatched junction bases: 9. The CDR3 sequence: CASSRTGTSGSFDTQYF. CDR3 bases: TGTGCCAGCAGCCGAACCGGGACTAGCGGGAGTTTTGATACGCAGTATTTT.

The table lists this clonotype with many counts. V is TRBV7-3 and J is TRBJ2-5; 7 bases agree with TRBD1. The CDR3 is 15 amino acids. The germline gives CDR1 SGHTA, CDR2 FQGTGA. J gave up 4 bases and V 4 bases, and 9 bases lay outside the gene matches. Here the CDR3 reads CASSSTGLTTETQYF. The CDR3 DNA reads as TGTGCCAGCAGCTCGACAGGGTTGACCACAGAGACCCAGTACTTC. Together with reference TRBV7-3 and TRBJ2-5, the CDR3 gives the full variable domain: GAGVSQTPSNKVTEKGKYVELRCDPISGHTALYWYRQSLGQGPEFLIYFQGTGAADDSGLPNDRFFAVRPEGSVSTLKIQRTERGDSAVYLCASSSTGLTTETQYFGPGTRLLVL.

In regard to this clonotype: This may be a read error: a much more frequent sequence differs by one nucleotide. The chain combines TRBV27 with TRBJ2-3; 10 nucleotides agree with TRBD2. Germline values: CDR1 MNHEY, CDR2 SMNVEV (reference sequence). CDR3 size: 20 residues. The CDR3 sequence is CASSFCWVTSGNNSIDTQYF. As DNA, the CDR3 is TGTGCCAGCAGTTTCTGTTGGGTAACTAGCGGGAATAATAGCATAGATACGCAGTATTTT.

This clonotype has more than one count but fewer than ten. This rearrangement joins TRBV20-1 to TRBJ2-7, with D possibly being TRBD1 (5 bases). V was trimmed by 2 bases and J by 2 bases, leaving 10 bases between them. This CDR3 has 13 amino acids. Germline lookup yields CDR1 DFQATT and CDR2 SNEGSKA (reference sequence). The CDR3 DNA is TGCAGTGCTAGAAGGCAGGGAACCTACGAGCAGTACTTC. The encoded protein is CSARRQGTYEQYF.

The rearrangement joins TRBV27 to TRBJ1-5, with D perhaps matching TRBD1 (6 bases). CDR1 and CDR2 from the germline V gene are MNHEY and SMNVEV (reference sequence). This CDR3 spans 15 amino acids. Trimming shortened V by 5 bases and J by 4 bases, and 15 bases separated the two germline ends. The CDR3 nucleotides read TGTGCCAGCAGTCCGACAGGTTTTGGGAATCAGCCCCAGCATTTT. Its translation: CASSPTGFGNQPQHF.

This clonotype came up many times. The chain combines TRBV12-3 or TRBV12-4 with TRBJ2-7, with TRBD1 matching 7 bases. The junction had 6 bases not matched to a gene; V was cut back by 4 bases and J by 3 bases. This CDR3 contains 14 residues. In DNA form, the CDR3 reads TGTGCCAGCAGTTCCTCGAGACAGGGCTACGAGCAGTACTTC. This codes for CASSSSRQGYEQYF.

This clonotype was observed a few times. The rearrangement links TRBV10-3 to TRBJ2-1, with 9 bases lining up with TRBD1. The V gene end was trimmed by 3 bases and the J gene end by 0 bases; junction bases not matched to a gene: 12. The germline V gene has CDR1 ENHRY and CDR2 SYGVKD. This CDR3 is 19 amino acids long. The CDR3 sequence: CAISELSDGTGTSYNEQFF. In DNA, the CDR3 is TGTGCCATCAGTGAATTAAGCGACGGGACAGGGACCTCCTACAATGAGCAGTTCTTC.

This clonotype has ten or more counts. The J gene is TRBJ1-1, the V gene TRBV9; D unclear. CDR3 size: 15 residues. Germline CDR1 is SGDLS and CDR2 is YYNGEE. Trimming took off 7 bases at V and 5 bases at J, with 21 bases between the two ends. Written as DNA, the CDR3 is TGTGCCAGCTCTTCCACCCTAGGCCAAAGGACTGAAGCTTTCTTT. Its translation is CASSSTLGQRTEAFF.